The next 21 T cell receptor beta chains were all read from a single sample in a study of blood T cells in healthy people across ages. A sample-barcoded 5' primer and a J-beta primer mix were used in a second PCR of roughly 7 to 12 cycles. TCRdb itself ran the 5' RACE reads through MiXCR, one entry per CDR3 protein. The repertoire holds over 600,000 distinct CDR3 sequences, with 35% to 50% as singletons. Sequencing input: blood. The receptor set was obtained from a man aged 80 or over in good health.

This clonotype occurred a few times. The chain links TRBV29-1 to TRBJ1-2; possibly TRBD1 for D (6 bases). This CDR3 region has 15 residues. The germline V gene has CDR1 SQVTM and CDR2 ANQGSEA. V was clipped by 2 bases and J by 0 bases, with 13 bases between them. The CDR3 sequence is CSVELAGATNYGYTF. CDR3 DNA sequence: TGCAGCGTTGAACTTGCGGGGGCGACTAACTATGGCTACACCTTC.

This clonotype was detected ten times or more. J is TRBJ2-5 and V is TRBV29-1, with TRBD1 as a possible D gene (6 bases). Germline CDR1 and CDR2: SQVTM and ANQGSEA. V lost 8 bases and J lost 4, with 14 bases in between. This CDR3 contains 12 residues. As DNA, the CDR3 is TGCAGCAGCACACAGGGATTAGAGACCCAGTACTTC. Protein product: CSSTQGLETQYF.

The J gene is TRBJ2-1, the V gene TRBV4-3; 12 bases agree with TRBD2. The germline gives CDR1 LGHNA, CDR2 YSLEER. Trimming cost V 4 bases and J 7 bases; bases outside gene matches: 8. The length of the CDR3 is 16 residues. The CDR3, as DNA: TGCGCCAGCAGCCGAGGGACTAGCGGGTCTAGGAATGAGCAGTTCTTC. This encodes CASSRGTSGSRNEQFF.

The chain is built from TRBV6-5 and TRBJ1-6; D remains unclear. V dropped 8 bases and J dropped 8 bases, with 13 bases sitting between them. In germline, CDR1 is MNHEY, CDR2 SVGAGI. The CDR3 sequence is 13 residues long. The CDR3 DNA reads TGTGCCAGCGGTGGGCTAGAATATTCACCCCTCCACTTT. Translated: CASGGLEYSPLHF.

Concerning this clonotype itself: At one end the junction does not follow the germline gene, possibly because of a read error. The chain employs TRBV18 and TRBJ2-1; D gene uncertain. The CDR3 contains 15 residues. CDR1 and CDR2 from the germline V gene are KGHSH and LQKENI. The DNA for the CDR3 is TGTGCCAGCTCACCAATTAGCCCCTCCGACAATGAGCAGTTCTTC. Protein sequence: CASSPISPSDNEQFF.

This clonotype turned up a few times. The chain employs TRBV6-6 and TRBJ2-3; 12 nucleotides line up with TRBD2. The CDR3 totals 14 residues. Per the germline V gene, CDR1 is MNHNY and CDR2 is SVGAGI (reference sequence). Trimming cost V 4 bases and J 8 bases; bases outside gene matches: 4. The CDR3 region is CASSWTSGAATQYF. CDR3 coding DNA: TGTGCCAGCAGTTGGACTAGCGGGGCCGCTACGCAGTATTTT.

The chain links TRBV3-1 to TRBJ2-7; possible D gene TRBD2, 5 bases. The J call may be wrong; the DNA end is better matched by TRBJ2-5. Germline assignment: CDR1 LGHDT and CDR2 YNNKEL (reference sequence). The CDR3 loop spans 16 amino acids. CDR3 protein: CASSQMRGLGQETQYF. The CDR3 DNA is TGTGCCAGCAGCCAGATGAGAGGACTGGGGCAAGAGACCCAGTACTTC.

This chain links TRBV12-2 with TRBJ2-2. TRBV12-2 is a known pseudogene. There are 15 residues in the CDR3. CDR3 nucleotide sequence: TGTGCAAGTCGCTTGCTGGATGCAATCCCCGGGGAGCTGTTTTTT. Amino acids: CASRLLDAIPGELFF.

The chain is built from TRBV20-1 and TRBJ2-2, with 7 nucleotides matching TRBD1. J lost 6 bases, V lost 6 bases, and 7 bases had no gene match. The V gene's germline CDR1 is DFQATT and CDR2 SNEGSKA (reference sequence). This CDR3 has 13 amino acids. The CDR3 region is CSADREGAGELFF. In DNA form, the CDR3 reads TGCAGTGCCGACAGGGAAGGAGCCGGGGAGCTGTTTTTT.

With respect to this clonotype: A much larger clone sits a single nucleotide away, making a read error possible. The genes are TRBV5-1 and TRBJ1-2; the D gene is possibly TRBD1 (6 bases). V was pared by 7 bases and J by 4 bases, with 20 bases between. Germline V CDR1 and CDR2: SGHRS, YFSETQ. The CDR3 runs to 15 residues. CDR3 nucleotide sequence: TGCGCCAGCTCCCAATCAGGAGGGACACCCTATGGCTACACCTTC. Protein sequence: CASSQSGGTPYGYTF.

DNA of the CDR3: TGTGCCAGCAGCGATAGCGGGAGTGGATGGCTGAGGAATGAGCAGTACTTC. This translates into CASSDSGSGWLRNEQYF. V gene TRBV7-6 combines with J gene TRBJ2-5, with TRBD2 matching 9 bases. Per the germline V gene, CDR1 is SGHVS and CDR2 is FNYEAQ. The trim removed 5 bases at V and 11 bases at J, leaving 21 bases unmatched. The length of the CDR3 is 17 residues.

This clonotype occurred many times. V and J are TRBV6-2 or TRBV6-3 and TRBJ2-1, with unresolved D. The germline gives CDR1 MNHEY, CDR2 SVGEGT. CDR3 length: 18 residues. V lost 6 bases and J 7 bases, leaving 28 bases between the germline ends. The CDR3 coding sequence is TGTGCCAGCAGCGAAAGTCTGCGGCACTTTCGGATTGGTAATGAGCAGTTCTTC. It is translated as CASSESLRHFRIGNEQFF.

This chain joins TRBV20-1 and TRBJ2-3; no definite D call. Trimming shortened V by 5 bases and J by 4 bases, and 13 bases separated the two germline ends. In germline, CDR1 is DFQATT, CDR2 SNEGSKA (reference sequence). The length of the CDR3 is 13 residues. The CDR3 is CSAGAATADTQYF. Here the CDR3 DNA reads TGCAGTGCTGGTGCTGCAACTGCAGATACGCAGTATTTT.

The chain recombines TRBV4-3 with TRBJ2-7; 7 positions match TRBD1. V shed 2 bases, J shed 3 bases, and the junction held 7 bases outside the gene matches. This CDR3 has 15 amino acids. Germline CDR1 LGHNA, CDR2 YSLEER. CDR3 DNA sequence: TGCGCCAGCAGCCAACAAAGCCGGGACAGCTACGAGCAGTACTTC. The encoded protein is CASSQQSRDSYEQYF.

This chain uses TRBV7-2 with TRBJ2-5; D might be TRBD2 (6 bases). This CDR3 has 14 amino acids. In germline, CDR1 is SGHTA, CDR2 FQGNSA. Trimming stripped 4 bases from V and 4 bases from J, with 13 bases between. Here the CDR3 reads CASSSQGGSETQYF. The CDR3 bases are TGTGCCAGCAGCTCTCAGGGAGGATCAGAGACCCAGTACTTC.

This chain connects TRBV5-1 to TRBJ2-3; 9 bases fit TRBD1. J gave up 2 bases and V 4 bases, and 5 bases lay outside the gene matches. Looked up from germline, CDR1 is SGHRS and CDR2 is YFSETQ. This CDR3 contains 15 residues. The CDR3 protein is CASSPWTGDTDTQYF. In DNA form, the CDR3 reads TGCGCCAGCAGCCCGTGGACAGGGGACACAGATACGCAGTATTTT.

This CDR3 reads CASSSGGRSRNEQFF. In DNA form, the CDR3 reads TGTGCCAGCAGTTCAGGAGGGAGGAGTCGCAATGAGCAGTTCTTC. This chain uses TRBV28 with TRBJ2-1; tentative D call: TRBD2 (6 bases). The CDR3 contains 15 residues. Germline values: CDR1 MDHEN, CDR2 SYDVKM. V shed 4 bases and J shed 6 bases, with 16 bases lying between them.

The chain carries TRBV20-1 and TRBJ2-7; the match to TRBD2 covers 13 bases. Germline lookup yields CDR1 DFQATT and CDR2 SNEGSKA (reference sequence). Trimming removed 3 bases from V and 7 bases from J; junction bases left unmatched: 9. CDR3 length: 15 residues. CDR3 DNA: TGCAGTGCTAGTAAACTAGCGGGGGGGGACAATGAGCAGTACTTC. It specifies CSASKLAGGDNEQYF.

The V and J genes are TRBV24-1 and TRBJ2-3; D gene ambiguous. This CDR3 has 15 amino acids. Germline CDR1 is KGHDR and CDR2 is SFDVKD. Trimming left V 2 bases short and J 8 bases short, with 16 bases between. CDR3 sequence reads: CATSDSARATGTQYF. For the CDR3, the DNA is TGTGCCACCAGTGATTCGGCCCGGGCTACCGGTACGCAGTATTTT.

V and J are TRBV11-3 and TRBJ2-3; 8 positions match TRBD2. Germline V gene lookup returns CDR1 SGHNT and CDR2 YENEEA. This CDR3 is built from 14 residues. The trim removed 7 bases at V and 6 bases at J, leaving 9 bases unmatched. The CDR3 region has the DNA TGTGCCAGCACGGCGGGAGGAATAGAGGATACGCAGTATTTT. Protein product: CASTAGGIEDTQYF.

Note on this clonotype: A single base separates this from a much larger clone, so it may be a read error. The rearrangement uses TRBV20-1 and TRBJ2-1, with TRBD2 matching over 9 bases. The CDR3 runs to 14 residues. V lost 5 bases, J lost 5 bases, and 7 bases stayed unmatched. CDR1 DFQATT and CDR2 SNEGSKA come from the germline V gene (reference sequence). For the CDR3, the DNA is TGCAGTGCTTCTGTGACTAGCGGCAACAATGAGCAGTTCTTC. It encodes CSASVTSGNNEQFF.